This T cell receptor (beta chain) was observed in a study of cytomegalovirus exposure and HLA in healthy donors. Study-wide points: What was likely a sequencing artifact was a cluster of highly shared sequence variants. The dataset shows that most TCR sequences were rare, while some public TCRs occurred in many donors. Earlier analysis found most TCR beta V segments productive about 87% or about 30% of the time. Altogether, some 170 TCR beta chains were recorded as cytomegalovirus-associated.

With 60 Vbeta and 13 Jbeta primers, the PCR was carried out. Data came from immunoSEQ multiplex PCR; TCRdb stores just in-frame clones and leaves some out. The sample lists about 200,000 clones; 79% were seen once. As concerns this clone: Its antigen remains unidentified.

This TCR was sampled from a woman in her twenties or thirties in good health and CMV-seropositive. Sequencing was carried out using PBMCs.

Here the CDR3 DNA reads TGTGCTAGTGGTTCGGGCCTGGACAGATACCCTGGGGGCTACACCTTC. Residues: CASGSGLDRYPGGYTF. V gene TRBV12-5 combines with J gene TRBJ1-2; TRBD1 is a possible D gene (6 bases). Trimming removed 4 bases from V and 8 bases from J, with 23 bases in between. Germline V gene lookup returns CDR1 LGHNT and CDR2 FRNRAP. The CDR3 runs 16 residues.